One and the same sample provided the 21 T cell receptor beta chains below, sequenced in a study of blood T cell repertoires in COVID-19. Here immunoSEQ multiplex PCR was the method, and the copy in TCRdb shows in-frame clones only, minus some. The sample includes roughly 670,000 clones, over 80% of them seen just once. The sample was peripheral blood. These receptor sequences come from a woman aged 18-29 years with acute or convalescent COVID-19.

This clone appeared a single time. The chain couples TRBV5-1 to TRBJ1-3; no clear D gene. CDR1 is SGHRS and CDR2 is YFSETQ in the germline V gene. The CDR3 runs to 15 residues. Deletions cut 5 bases from V and 0 bases from J, with 12 bases between. In DNA, the CDR3 is TGCGCCAGCAGACTGGGCGCGTCCTCTGGAAACACCATATATTTT. It is translated as CASRLGASSGNTIYF.

The V gene is TRBV6-4, the J gene TRBJ2-3; TRBD2 matches 13 bases. Germline V gene data show CDR1 as MRHNA and CDR2 as SNTAGT. This CDR3 contains 16 residues. Trimming removed 8 bases from V and 0 bases from J; junction bases left unmatched: 5. The CDR3 region is CASSLTSGGSTDTQYF. In nucleotides, the CDR3 is TGTGCCAGCTCCCTGACTAGCGGGGGGAGCACAGATACGCAGTATTTT.

The V and J genes are TRBV6-1 and TRBJ2-7, with TRBD1 matching over 9 bases. CDR1 is MNHNS and CDR2 is SASEGT in the germline V gene. Trimming cost V 1 base and J 2 bases; bases outside gene matches: 3. The CDR3 has 15 residues. The CDR3 sequence is CASSEERTGAYEQYF. As DNA, the CDR3 is TGTGCCAGCAGTGAAGAAAGGACAGGGGCCTACGAGCAGTACTTC.

V is TRBV4-1 and J is TRBJ1-3; D gene ambiguous. The germline CDR1 and CDR2 sequences are MGHRA and YSYEKL. The CDR3 extends over 15 amino acids. The V end was cut by 4 bases, the J end by 4 bases, with 14 bases between. The DNA of the CDR3 is TGCGCCAGCAGCCGTCCCGGTGGGCCCGGAAACACCATATATTTT. The encoded protein is CASSRPGGPGNTIYF.

J is TRBJ1-5 and V is TRBV15; the D is unclear. The CDR3 spans 14 residues. Germline-derived CDR1 and CDR2 are LNHNV and YYDKDF (reference sequence). V lost 3 bases and J lost 1, with 7 bases in between. CDR3 region: CATSSVSSNQPQHF. CDR3 DNA sequence: TGTGCCACCAGCAGTGTATCCAGCAATCAGCCCCAGCATTTT.

The chain recombines TRBV19 with TRBJ1-2; a possible D gene is TRBD1 (5 bases). The germline gives CDR1 LNHDA, CDR2 SQIVND (reference sequence). This CDR3 is built from 15 residues. V lost 1 base to trimming and J lost 0 bases, with 9 bases between them. The CDR3 nucleotides are TGTGCCAGTAGTATAGCCGGACACTCTAACTATGGCTACACCTTC. It encodes CASSIAGHSNYGYTF.

The chain is built from TRBV11-2 and TRBJ2-2, with 9 bases lining up with TRBD1. The CDR3 covers 12 residues. V was clipped by 7 bases and J by 14 bases; unmatched bases: 8. Germline V CDR1 and CDR2: SGHAT, FQNNGV. This CDR3 is CASTLWDRVLFF. For the CDR3, the DNA is TGTGCCAGCACCCTATGGGACAGGGTCCTGTTTTTT.

The rearrangement links TRBV5-6 to TRBJ1-2; D remains unclear. CDR1 and CDR2 (germline): SGHDT, YYEEEE. Trimming stripped 0 bases from V and 8 bases from J, with 14 bases between. The CDR3 totals 14 residues. CDR3 in amino acids: CASSLVVPIRGYTF. CDR3 sequence (DNA): TGTGCCAGCAGCTTGGTGGTTCCCATACGGGGCTACACCTTC.

This sequence joins TRBV7-3 and TRBJ1-2; 8 bases are a match to TRBD1. The J segment lost 8 bases and the V segment lost 4 bases, leaving 6 bases of the junction unmatched. Germline loops: CDR1 SGHTA, CDR2 FQGTGA. The CDR3 covers 13 residues. CDR3 region: CASSSGTGRGYTF. The CDR3 nucleotides read TGTGCCAGCAGCTCAGGGACAGGACGGGGCTACACCTTC.

The chain is built from TRBV5-8 and TRBJ1-4, with TRBD1 identical over 7 bases. The CDR3 is made up of 14 amino acids. Germline CDR1 reads SGHTS; CDR2 reads YDEGEE. V shed 2 bases, J shed 7 bases, and the junction held 5 bases outside the gene matches. The CDR3 protein is CASSLGPGGEKLFF. CDR3 coding DNA: TGTGCCAGCAGCTTAGGCCCAGGGGGTGAAAAACTGTTTTTT.

The chain employs TRBV7-9 and TRBJ1-1, with 9 bases lining up with TRBD1. The CDR3 runs to 15 residues. Trimming removed 8 bases from V and 1 base from J; junction bases left unmatched: 8. Per the germline V gene, CDR1 is SEHNR and CDR2 is FQNEAQ (reference sequence). The CDR3 here is CASFYAQGANTEAFF. The CDR3 DNA sequence: TGTGCCAGCTTCTACGCACAGGGGGCGAACACTGAAGCTTTCTTT.

The V and J genes are TRBV5-1 and TRBJ1-1, with TRBD1 identical over 11 bases. The V and J ends lost 1 base and 5 bases, in that order; junction bases with no gene match: 7. The CDR3 length is 16 residues. Germline V gene data show CDR1 as SGHRS and CDR2 as YFSETQ. The CDR3 DNA is TGCGCCAGCAGCTTGAGAGGACAGGGGGCTTGGACTGAAGCTTTCTTT. This codes for CASSLRGQGAWTEAFF.

V gene TRBV7-9 combines with J gene TRBJ1-2; D unresolved. This CDR3 region has 13 residues. Between the trimmed V and J ends, which lost 2 bases and 2 bases, there was a span of 6 bases. Germline V lookup: CDR1 SEHNR, CDR2 FQNEAQ (reference sequence). The DNA of the CDR3 is TGTGCCAGCAGCTTAACACTAAACTATGGCTACACCTTC. Translation gives CASSLTLNYGYTF.

V gene TRBV2 combines with J gene TRBJ1-3; D remains ambiguous. V dropped 6 bases and J dropped 0 bases, with 12 bases sitting between them. The germline V gene encodes CDR1 SNHLY and CDR2 FYNNEI. The CDR3 spans 15 residues. CDR3: CASSQTGLSGNTIYF. In nucleotides, the CDR3 is TGTGCCAGCAGCCAAACGGGTCTCTCTGGAAACACCATATATTTT.

The count of this clone is one. The chain couples TRBV7-3 to TRBJ1-1; the D gene is possibly TRBD1 (6 bases). CDR1 SGHTA and CDR2 FQGTGA come from the germline V gene. The CDR3 covers 13 residues. V lost 0 bases, J lost 11 bases, and 13 bases lay in between. CDR3 sequence: CASSLTPGEDAFF. The DNA of the CDR3 is TGTGCCAGCAGCTTAACCCCAGGGGAAGACGCTTTCTTT.

This chain uses TRBV24-1 with TRBJ1-2; weak D call: TRBD1 (5 bases). In germline, CDR1 is KGHDR, CDR2 SFDVKD. The CDR3 loop spans 18 amino acids. Trimming cost V 3 bases and J 3 bases, with 22 bases left between them. The CDR3 DNA reads as TGTGCCACCAGTGATGGCGGACGGAGGGACCCCCGCGACTATGGCTACACCTTC. It yields the protein CATSDGGRRDPRDYGYTF.

This chain links TRBV19 with TRBJ1-6; 7 bases align to TRBD1. Trimming removed 5 bases from V and 10 bases from J; junction bases left unmatched: 11. From germline, CDR1 is LNHDA and CDR2 SQIVND (reference sequence). The CDR3 has 15 residues. Here the CDR3 reads CASSLPTGTASPLHF. The CDR3 DNA reads as TGTGCCAGTAGTCTCCCGACAGGGACGGCCTCACCCCTCCACTTT.

This clone was detected once. The rearrangement joins TRBV5-4 to TRBJ1-2; D is unclear. From germline, CDR1 is SGHNT and CDR2 YYREEE (reference sequence). Trimming removed 0 bases from V and 7 bases from J, with 10 bases in between. The CDR3 has 13 amino acids. DNA of the CDR3: TGTGCCAGCAGCTTGGACAGCTTGGGTGGCTACACCTTC. This gives the protein CASSLDSLGGYTF.

The chain couples TRBV3-1 (or the pseudogene TRBV3-2) to TRBJ1-1; unclear D gene. V was pared by 1 base and J by 4 bases, with 13 bases between. Germline V gives CDR1 LGHDT, CDR2 YNNKEL (reference sequence). The CDR3 runs 15 residues. CDR3 residues: CASSQVGARVTEAFF. CDR3 sequence (DNA): TGTGCCAGCAGCCAAGTCGGCGCGAGGGTCACTGAAGCTTTCTTT.

The V gene is TRBV4-2, the J gene TRBJ2-3, with 11 bases aligning to TRBD2. CDR3 length: 15 residues. Germline loops: CDR1 LGHNA, CDR2 YNFKEQ. With 4 bases clipped from V and 5 bases from J, the junction kept 5 bases outside the gene matches. The CDR3 DNA sequence: TGTGCCAGCAGCCCTCTAGCGGGGGGAGGAGATACGCAGTATTTT. Encoded protein: CASSPLAGGGDTQYF.

Notes on this clone: The sample contains more than one DNA sequence encoding this CDR3. This chain links TRBV4-3 with TRBJ1-2, with 8 bases that match TRBD1. With V trimmed by 1 base and J by 4 bases, 5 bases remained unmatched. The CDR3 totals 15 residues. Germline values: CDR1 LGHNA, CDR2 YSLEER. The CDR3 spells CASSQGQGAGYGYTF. Written as DNA, the CDR3 is TGCGCCAGCAGCCAAGGGCAGGGGGCCGGCTATGGCTACACCTTC.